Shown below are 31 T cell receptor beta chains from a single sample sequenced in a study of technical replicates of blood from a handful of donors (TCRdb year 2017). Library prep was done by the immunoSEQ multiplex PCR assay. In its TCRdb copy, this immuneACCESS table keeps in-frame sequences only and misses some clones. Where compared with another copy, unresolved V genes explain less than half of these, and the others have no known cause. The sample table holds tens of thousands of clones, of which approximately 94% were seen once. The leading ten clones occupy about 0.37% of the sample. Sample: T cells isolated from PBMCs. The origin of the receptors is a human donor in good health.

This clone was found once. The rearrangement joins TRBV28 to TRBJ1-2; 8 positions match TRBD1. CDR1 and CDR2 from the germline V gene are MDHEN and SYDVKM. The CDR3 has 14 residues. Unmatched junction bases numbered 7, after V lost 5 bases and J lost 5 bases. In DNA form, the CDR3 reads TGTGCCAGCAGTAAAGGGACAGGTATTTATGGCTACACCTTC. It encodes CASSKGTGIYGYTF.

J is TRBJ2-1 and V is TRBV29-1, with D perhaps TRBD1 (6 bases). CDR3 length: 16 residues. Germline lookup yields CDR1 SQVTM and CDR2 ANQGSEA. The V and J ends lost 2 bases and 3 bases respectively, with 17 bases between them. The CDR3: CSVEMTGDKNYNEQFF. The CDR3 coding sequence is TGCAGCGTTGAAATGACAGGCGATAAAAACTACAATGAGCAGTTCTTC.

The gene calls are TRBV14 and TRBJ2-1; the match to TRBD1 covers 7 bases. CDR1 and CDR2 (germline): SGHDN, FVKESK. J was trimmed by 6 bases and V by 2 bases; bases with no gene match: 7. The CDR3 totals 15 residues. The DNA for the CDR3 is TGTGCCAGCAGCCAACTAGGGGGCAGCTTCAATGAGCAGTTCTTC. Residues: CASSQLGGSFNEQFF.

CDR3 sequence: CASSLSQAAGELTDTQYF. CDR3 sequence (DNA): TGTGCCAGCAGCTTATCACAGGCAGCGGGAGAGCTAACAGATACGCAGTATTTT. The chain employs TRBV11-2 and TRBJ2-3; the match to TRBD2 covers 8 bases. J lost 3 bases, V lost 2 bases, and 13 bases had no gene match. The CDR3 has 18 residues. Per the germline V gene, CDR1 is SGHAT and CDR2 is FQNNGV.

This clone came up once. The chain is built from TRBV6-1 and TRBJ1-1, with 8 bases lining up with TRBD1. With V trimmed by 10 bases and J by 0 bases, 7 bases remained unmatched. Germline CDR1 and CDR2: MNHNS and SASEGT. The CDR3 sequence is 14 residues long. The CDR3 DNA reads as TGTGCCACGAATGACAGGGGCATGAACACTGAAGCTTTCTTT. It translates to CATNDRGMNTEAFF.

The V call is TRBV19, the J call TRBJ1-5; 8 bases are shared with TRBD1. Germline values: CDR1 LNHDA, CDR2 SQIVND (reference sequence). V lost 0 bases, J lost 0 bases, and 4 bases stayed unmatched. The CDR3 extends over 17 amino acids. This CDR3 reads CASSIDPGGYSNQPQHF. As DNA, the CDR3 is TGTGCCAGTAGTATAGATCCAGGGGGCTATAGCAATCAGCCCCAGCATTTT.

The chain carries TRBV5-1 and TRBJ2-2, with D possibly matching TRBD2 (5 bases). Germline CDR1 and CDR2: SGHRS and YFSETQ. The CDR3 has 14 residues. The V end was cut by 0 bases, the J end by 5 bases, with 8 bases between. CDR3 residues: CASSLGERTGELFF. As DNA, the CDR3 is TGCGCCAGCAGCTTGGGCGAGCGGACCGGGGAGCTGTTTTTT.

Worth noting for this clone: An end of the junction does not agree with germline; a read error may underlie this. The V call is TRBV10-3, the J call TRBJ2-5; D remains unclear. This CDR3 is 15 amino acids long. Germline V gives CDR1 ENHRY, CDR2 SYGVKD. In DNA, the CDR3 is TGTGCCACCAGTGAGTCAGTCACGTACAAAGAGACCCAGTACTTC. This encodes CATSESVTYKETQYF.

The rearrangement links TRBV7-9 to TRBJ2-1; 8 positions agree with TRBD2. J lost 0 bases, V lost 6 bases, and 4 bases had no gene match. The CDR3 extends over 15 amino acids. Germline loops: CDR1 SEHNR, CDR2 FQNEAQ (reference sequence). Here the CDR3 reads CASRVSGSSYNEQFF. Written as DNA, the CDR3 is TGTGCCAGCAGGGTAAGCGGGAGCTCCTACAATGAGCAGTTCTTC.

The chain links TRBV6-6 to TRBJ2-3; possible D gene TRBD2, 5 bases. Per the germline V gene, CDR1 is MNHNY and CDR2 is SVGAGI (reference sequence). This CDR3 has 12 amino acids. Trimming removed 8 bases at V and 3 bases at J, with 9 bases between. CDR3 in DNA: TGTGCCAGCGACCCGGGGACAGATACGCAGTATTTT. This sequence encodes CASDPGTDTQYF.

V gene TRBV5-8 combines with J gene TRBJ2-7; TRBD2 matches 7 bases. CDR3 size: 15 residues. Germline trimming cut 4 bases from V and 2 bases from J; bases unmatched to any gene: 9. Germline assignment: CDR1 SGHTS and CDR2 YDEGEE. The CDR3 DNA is TGTGCCAGCAGCCTGGGGAGGGCTGAAACCTACGAGCAGTACTTC. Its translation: CASSLGRAETYEQYF.

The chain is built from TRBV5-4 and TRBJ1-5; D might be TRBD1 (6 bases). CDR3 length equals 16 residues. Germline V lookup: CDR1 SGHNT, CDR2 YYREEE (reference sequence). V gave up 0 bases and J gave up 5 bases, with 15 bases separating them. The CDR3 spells CASSLGGGQGDQPQHF. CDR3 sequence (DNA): TGTGCCAGCAGCTTGGGAGGGGGACAAGGGGATCAGCCCCAGCATTTT.

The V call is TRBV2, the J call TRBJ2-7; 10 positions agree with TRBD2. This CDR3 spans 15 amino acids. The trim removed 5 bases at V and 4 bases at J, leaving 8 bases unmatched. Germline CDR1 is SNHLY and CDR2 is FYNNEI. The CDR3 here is CASSPLAGVNYEQYF. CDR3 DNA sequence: TGTGCCAGCAGTCCTCTAGCGGGAGTTAATTACGAGCAGTACTTC.

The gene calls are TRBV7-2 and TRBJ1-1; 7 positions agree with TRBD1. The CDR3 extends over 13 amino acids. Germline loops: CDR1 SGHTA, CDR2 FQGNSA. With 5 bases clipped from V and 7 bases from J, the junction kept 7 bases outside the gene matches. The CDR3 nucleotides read TGTGCCAGCAGCGACAGACAGGGTCGTGAAGCTTTCTTT. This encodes CASSDRQGREAFF.

CDR3 loop: CSVDGQGDEKLFF. The CDR3, as DNA: TGCAGCGTTGACGGACAGGGGGATGAAAAACTGTTTTTT. V gene TRBV29-1 combines with J gene TRBJ1-4; 10 bases match TRBD1. Germline V gene data show CDR1 as SQVTM and CDR2 as ANQGSEA. After removal of 3 bases from V and 6 bases from J, the junction contained 1 base not matched to a gene. This CDR3 is 13 amino acids long.

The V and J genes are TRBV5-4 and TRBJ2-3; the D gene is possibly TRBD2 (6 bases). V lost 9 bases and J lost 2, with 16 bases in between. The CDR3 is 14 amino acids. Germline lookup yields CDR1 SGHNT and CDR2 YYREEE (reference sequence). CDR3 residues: CATSFGGNTDTQYF. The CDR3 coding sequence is TGTGCCACCTCCTTTGGAGGGAACACAGATACGCAGTATTTT.

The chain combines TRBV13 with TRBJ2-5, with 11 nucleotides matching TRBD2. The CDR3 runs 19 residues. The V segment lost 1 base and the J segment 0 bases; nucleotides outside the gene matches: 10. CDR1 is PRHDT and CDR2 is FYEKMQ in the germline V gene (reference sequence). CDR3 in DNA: TGTGCCAGCAGCTTAGATCGTTGGACTAGCGGGTTGTACCAAGAGACCCAGTACTTC. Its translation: CASSLDRWTSGLYQETQYF.

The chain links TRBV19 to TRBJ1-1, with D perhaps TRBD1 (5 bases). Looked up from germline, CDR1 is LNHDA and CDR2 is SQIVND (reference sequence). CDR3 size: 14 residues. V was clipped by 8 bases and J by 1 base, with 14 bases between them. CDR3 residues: CASSKGNANTEAFF. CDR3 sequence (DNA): TGTGCCAGTTCAAAGGGGAATGCGAACACTGAAGCTTTCTTT.

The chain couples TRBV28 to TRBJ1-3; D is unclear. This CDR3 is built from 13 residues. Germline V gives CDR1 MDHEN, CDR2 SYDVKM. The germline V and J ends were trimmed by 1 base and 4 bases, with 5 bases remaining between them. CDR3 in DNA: TGTGCCAGCAGTTTATTCGTGGGAAACACCATATATTTT. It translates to CASSLFVGNTIYF.

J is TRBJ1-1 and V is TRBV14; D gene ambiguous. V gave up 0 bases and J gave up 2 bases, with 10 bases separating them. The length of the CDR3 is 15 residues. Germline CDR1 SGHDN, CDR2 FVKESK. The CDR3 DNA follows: TGTGCCAGCAGCCAAGATTTGCGTAGAAACACTGAAGCTTTCTTT. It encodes CASSQDLRRNTEAFF.

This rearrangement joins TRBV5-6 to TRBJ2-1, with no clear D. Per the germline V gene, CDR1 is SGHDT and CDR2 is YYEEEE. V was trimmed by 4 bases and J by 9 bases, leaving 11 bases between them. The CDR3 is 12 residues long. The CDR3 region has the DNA TGTGCCAGCAGCAAAGACTGGAGTGAGCAGTTCTTC. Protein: CASSKDWSEQFF.

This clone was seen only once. The CDR3 region is CASSLQLAGNNEQFF. CDR3 nucleotides: TGTGCCAGCAGTTTACAACTAGCGGGAAACAATGAGCAGTTCTTC. This chain connects TRBV28 to TRBJ2-1; TRBD2 agrees at 10 bases. CDR3 size: 15 residues. With 2 bases clipped from V and 5 bases from J, the junction kept 3 bases outside the gene matches. Germline CDR1 and CDR2: MDHEN and SYDVKM.

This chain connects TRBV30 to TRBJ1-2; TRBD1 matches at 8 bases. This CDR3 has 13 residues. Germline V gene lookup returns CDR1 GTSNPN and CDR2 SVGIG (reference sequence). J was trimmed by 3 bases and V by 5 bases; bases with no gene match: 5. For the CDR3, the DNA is TGTGCCTGGCTCAGGACAGGGCACTATGGCTACACCTTC. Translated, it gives CAWLRTGHYGYTF.

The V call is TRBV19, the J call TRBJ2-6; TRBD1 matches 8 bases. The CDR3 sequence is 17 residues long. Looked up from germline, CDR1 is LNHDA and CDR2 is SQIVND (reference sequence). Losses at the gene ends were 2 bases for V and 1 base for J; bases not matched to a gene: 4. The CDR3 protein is CASSITGGQSGANVLTF. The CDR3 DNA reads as TGTGCCAGTAGTATAACAGGGGGACAATCTGGGGCCAACGTCCTGACTTTC. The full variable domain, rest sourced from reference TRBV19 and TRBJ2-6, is DGGITQSPKYLFRKEGQNVTLSCEQNLNHDAMYWYRQDPGQGLRLIYYSQIVNDFQKGDIAEGYSVSREKKESFPLTVTSAQKNPTAFYLCASSITGGQSGANVLTFGAGSRLTVL.

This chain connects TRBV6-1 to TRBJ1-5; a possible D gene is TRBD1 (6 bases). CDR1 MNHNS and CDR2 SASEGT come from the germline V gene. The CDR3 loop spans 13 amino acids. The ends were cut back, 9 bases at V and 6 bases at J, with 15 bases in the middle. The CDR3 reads CASWGRGVQPQHF. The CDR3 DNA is TGTGCCAGTTGGGGGCGGGGGGTTCAGCCCCAGCATTTT.

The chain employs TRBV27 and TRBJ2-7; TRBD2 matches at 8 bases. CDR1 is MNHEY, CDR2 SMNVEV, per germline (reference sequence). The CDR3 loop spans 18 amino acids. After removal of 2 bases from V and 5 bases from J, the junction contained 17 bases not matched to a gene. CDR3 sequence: CASSLKAFSGLEWHEQYF. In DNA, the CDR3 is TGTGCCAGCAGTTTAAAGGCTTTCTCGGGACTAGAGTGGCACGAGCAGTACTTC.

The CDR3 bases are TGTGCCAGCAGCTCGCTTACACAGTTTCGTGGCTACACCTTC. It encodes CASSSLTQFRGYTF. The chain employs TRBV5-4 and TRBJ1-2; no reliable D call. The ends were cut back, 3 bases at V and 7 bases at J, with 16 bases in the middle. From germline, CDR1 is SGHNT and CDR2 YYREEE (reference sequence). The CDR3 length is 14 residues.

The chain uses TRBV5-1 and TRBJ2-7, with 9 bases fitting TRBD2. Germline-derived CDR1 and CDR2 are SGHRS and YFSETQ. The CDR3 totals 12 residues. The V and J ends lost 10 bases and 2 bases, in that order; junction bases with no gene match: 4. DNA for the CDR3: TGCGCCTCTAGCGGGACGCCCTACGAGCAGTACTTC. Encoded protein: CASSGTPYEQYF.

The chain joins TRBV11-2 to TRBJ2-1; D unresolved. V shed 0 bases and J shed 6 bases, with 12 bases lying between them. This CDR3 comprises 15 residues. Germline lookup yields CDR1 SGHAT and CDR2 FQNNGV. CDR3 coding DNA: TGTGCCAGCAGCTTAGACCCGGCGGCCCTCAATGAGCAGTTCTTC. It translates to CASSLDPAALNEQFF.

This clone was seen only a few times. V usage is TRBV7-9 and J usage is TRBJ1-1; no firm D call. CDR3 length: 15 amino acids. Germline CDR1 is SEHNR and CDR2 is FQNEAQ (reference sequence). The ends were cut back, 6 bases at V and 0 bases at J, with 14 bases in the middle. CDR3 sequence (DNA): TGTGCCAGCAGTATCCCATGGCAAGTGAACACTGAAGCTTTCTTT. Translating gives CASSIPWQVNTEAFF.

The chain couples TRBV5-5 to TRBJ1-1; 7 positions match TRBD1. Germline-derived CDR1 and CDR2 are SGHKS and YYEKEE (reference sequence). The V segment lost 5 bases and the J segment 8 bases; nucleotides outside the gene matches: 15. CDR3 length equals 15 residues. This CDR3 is CASSKSGTAAGEAFF. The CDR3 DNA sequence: TGTGCCAGCAGTAAGTCCGGGACAGCAGCCGGAGAAGCTTTCTTT.